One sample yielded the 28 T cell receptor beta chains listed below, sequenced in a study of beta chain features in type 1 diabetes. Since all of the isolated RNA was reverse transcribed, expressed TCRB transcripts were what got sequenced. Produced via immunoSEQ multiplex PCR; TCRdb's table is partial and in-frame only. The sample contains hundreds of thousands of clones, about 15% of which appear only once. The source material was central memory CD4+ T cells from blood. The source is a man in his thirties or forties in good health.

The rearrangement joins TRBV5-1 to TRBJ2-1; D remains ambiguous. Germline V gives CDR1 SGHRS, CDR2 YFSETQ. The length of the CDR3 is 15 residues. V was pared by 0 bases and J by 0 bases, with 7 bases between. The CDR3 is CASSLVQSSYNEQFF. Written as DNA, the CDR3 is TGCGCCAGCAGCTTGGTCCAGAGCTCCTACAATGAGCAGTTCTTC. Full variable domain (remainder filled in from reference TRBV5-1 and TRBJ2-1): KAGVTQTPRYLIKTRGQQVTLSCSPISGHRSVSWYQQTPGQGLQFLFEYFSETQRNKGNFPGRFSGRQFSNSRSEMNVSTLELGDSALYLCASSLVQSSYNEQFFGPGTRLTVL.

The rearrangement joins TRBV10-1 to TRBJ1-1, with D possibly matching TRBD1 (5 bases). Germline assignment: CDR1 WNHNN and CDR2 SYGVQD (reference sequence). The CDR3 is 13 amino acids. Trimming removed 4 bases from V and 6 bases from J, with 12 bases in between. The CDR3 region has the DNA TGCGCCAGCAGTGCCTTAAGGGGCTCTGAAGCTTTCTTT. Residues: CASSALRGSEAFF.

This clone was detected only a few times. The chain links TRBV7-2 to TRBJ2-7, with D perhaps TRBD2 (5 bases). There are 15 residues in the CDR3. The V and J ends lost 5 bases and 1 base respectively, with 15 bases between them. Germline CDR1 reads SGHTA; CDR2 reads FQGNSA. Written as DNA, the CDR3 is TGTGCCAGCAGCACCACCCCGGGGAGATCCTACGAGCAGTACTTC. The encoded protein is CASSTTPGRSYEQYF.

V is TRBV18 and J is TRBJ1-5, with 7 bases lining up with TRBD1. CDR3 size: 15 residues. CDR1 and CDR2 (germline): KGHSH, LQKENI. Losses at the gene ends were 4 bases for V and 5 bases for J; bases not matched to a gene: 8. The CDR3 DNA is TGTGCCAGCTCACTACTGACAGGGAGCGATCAGCCCCAGCATTTT. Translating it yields CASSLLTGSDQPQHF. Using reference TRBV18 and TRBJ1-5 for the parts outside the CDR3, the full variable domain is NAGVMQNPRHLVRRRGQEARLRCSPMKGHSHVYWYRQLPEEGLKFMVYLQKENIIDESGMPKERFSAEFPKEGPSILRIQQVVRGDSAAYFCASSLLTGSDQPQHFGDGTRLSIL.

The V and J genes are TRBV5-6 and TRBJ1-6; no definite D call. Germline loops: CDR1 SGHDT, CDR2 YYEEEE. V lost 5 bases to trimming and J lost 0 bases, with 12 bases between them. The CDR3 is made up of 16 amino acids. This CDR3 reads CASSEFSGSYNSPLHF. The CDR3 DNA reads TGTGCCAGCAGTGAGTTCAGTGGCTCCTATAATTCACCCCTCCACTTT.

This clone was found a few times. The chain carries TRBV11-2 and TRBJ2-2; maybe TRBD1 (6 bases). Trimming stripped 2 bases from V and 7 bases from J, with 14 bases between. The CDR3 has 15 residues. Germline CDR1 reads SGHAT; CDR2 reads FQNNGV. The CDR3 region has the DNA TGTGCCAGCAGCTTATCCAGGGGCCGTATCGGGGAGCTGTTTTTT. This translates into CASSLSRGRIGELFF.

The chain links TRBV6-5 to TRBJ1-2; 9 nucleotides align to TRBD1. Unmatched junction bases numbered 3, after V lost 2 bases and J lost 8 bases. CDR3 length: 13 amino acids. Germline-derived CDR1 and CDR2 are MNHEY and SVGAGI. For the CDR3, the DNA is TGTGCCAGCAGTTACGGGACAGGGCACGGCTACACCTTC. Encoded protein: CASSYGTGHGYTF.

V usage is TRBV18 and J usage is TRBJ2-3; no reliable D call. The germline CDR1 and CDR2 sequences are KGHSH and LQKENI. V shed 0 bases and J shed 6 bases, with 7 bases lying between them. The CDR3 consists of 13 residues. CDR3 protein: CASSPPTEDTQYF. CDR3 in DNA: TGTGCCAGCTCACCACCGACTGAGGATACGCAGTATTTT.

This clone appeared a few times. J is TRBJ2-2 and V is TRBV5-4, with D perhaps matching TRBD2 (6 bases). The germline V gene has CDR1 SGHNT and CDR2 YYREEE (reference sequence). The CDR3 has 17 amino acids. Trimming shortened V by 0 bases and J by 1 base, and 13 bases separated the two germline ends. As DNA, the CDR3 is TGTGCCAGCAGCTTGGGCGGGGCTTATGGGAACACCGGGGAGCTGTTTTTT. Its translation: CASSLGGAYGNTGELFF.

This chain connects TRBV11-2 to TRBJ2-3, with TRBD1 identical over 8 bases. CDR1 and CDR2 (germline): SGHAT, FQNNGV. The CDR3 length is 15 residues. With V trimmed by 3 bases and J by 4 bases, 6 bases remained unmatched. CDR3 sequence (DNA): TGTGCCAGCAGCTTGGGACAGGCCTACTCAGATACGCAGTATTTT. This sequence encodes CASSLGQAYSDTQYF.

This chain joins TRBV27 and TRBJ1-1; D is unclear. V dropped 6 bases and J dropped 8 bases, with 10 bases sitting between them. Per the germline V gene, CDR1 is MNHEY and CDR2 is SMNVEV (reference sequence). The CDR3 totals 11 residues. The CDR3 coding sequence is TGTGCCAGCAGCAAGAATTTGGAAGCTTTCTTT. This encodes CASSKNLEAFF.

The CDR3, as DNA: TGTGCCAGCTCACCTCAGGCAGCTAACTATGGCTACACCTTC. Translating it yields CASSPQAANYGYTF. This chain connects TRBV18 to TRBJ1-2; no reliable D call. The CDR3 covers 14 residues. Trimming took 3 bases from V and 0 from J, leaving 8 bases between them. Germline loops: CDR1 KGHSH, CDR2 LQKENI.

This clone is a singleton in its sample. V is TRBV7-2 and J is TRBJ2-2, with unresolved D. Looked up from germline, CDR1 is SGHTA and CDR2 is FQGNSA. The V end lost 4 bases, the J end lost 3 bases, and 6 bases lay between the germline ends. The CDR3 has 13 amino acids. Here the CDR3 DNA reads TGTGCCAGCAGCTCCCTGTACACCGGGGAGCTGTTTTTT. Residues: CASSSLYTGELFF.

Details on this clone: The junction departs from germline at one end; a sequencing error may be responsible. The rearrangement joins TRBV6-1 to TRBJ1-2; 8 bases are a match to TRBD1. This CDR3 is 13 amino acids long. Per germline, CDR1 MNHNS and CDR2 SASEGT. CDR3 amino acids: CASSEADAGGAAF. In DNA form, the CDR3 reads TGTGCCAGCAGTGAAGCAGACGCAGGGGGCGCCGCCTTC.

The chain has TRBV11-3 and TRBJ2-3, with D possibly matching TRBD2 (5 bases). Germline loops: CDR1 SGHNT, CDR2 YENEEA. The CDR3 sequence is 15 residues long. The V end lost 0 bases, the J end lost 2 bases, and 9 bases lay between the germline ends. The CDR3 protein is CASSLEASLTDTQYF. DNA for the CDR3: TGTGCCAGCAGCTTAGAGGCTAGCCTCACAGATACGCAGTATTTT.

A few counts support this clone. In DNA, the CDR3 is TGTGCCAGCAGTTTGAAGGCCAAGAGTTCACCCCTCCACTTT. Its protein is CASSLKAKSSPLHF. The chain joins TRBV6-5 to TRBJ1-6; D call uncertain. The CDR3 has 14 residues. V lost 4 bases and J lost 9, with 13 bases in between. Germline assignment: CDR1 MNHEY and CDR2 SVGAGI.

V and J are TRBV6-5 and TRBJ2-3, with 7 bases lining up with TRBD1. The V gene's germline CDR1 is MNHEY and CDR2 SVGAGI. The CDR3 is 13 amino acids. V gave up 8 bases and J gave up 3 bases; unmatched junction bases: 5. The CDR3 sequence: CASQGVRTDTQYF. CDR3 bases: TGTGCCAGCCAGGGGGTTCGGACAGATACGCAGTATTTT.

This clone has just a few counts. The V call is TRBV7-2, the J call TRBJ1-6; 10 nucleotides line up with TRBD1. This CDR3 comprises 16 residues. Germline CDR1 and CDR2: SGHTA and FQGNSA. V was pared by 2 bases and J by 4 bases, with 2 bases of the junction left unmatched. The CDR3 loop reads CASSLRQGAYNSPLHF. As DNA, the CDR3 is TGTGCCAGCAGCTTACGACAGGGGGCTTATAATTCACCCCTCCACTTT.

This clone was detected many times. CDR3 nucleotides: TGTGCCAGCAGCCCACGAGACAGGGATCCTTACAATGAGCAGTTCTTC. It yields the protein CASSPRDRDPYNEQFF. The rearrangement joins TRBV9 to TRBJ2-1, with TRBD1 matching 7 bases. Losses at the gene ends were 4 bases for V and 4 bases for J; bases not matched to a gene: 11. CDR3 length: 16 residues. In germline, CDR1 is SGDLS, CDR2 YYNGEE.

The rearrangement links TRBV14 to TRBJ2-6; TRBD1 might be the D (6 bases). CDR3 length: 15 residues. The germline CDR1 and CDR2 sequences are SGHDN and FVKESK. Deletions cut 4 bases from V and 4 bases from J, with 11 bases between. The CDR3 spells CASSPQGSGANVLTF. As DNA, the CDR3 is TGTGCCAGCAGCCCACAGGGTTCCGGGGCCAACGTCCTGACTTTC.

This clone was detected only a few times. The DNA of the CDR3 is TGTGCCAGCAGCCAAGATGCATATGGCTACACCTTC. Translation gives CASSQDAYGYTF. The J gene is TRBJ1-2, the V gene TRBV7-9; no clear D. The V end lost 5 bases, the J end lost 5 bases, and 9 bases lay between the germline ends. CDR3 length: 12 amino acids. Per the germline V gene, CDR1 is SEHNR and CDR2 is FQNEAQ (reference sequence).

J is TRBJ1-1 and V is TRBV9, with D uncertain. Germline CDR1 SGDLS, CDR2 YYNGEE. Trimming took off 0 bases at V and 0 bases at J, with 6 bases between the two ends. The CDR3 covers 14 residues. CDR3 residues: CASSVAPMNTEAFF. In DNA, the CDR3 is TGTGCCAGCAGCGTAGCACCCATGAACACTGAAGCTTTCTTT.

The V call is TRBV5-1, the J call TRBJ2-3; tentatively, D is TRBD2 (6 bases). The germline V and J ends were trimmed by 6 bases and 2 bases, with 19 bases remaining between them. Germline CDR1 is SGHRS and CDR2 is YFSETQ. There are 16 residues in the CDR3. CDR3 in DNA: TGCGCCAGCACCTTTAAGGCGGGGCGGAACACAGATACGCAGTATTTT. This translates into CASTFKAGRNTDTQYF. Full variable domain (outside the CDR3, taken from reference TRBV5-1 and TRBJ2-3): KAGVTQTPRYLIKTRGQQVTLSCSPISGHRSVSWYQQTPGQGLQFLFEYFSETQRNKGNFPGRFSGRQFSNSRSEMNVSTLELGDSALYLCASTFKAGRNTDTQYFGPGTRLTVL.

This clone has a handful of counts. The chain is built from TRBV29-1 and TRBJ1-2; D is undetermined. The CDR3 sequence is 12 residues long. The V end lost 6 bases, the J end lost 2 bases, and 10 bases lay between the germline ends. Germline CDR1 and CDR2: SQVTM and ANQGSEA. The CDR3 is CSVAQTNYGYTF. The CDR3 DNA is TGCAGCGTCGCTCAGACAAACTATGGCTACACCTTC.

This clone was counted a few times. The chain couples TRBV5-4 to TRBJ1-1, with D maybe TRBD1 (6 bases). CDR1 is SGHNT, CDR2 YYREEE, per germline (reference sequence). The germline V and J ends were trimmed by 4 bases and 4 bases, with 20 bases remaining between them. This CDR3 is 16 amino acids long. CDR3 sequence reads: CASSDKRGAVGTEAFF. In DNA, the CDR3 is TGTGCCAGCAGCGACAAGAGGGGGGCGGTGGGCACTGAAGCTTTCTTT.

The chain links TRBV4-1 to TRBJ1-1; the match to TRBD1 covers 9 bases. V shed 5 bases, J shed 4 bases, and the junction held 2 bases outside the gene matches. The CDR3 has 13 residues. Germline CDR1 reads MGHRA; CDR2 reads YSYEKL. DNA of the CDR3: TGCGCCAGCAGCAGACAGGGGGGCACTGAAGCTTTCTTT. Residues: CASSRQGGTEAFF.

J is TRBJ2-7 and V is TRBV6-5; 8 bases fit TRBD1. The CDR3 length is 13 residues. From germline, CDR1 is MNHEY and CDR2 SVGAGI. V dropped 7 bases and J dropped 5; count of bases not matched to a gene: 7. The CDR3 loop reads CASTPDRAHEQYV. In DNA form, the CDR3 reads TGTGCCAGCACCCCGGACAGGGCCCACGAGCAGTACGTC.

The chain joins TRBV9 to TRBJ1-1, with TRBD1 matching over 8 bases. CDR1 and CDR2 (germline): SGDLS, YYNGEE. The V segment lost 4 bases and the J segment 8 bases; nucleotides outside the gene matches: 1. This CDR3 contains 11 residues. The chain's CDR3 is CASSPGGEAFF. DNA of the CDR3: TGTGCCAGCAGCCCAGGGGGCGAAGCTTTCTTT. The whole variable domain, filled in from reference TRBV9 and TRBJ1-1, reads DSGVTQTPKHLITATGQRVTLRCSPRSGDLSVYWYQQSLDQGLQFLIQYYNGEERAKGNILERFSAQQFPDLHSELNLSSLELGDSALYFCASSPGGEAFFGQGTRLTVV.